The TCR beta chain described here comes from a study of HIV-infected children after antiretroviral therapy interruption. This clonotype was detected ten times or more. Germline V gene data show CDR1 as KGHDR and CDR2 as SFDVKD. Trimming removed 7 bases from V and 4 bases from J; junction bases left unmatched: 5. The CDR3 length is 13 residues. A 3' RACE protocol on RNA, with unique molecular identifiers, produced the TCR library. TCRdb re-derived calls from the 3' RACE reads in MiXCR, one entry per CDR3 protein. The data show about 15,000 distinct CDR3 sequences, 3% to 4% seen once. The treatment was: PENTA 11 planned treatment interruption arm or continuous ART arm. From thawed PBMCs, memory CD8+ CD45RO+ CD45RA- T cells were sorted.

The sample in question was CD45RO+ CD8+ T cells from PBMCs, pooled from several time points, obtained from a donor given antiretroviral therapy, either interrupted or continuous. As for subset: memory CD8+ CD45RO+ CD45RA- T cells. The source of this sequence is a pool of human donors with HIV. This chain connects TRBV24-1 to TRBJ1-2; 7 bases map to TRBD1. The CDR3 sequence: CATRQGESYGYTF. DNA for the CDR3: TGTGCCACCAGGCAGGGGGAGAGCTATGGCTACACCTTC.